Described below is a single T cell receptor (beta chain) sequence and its context. The data were produced by immunoSEQ multiplex PCR, yet TCRdb's version contains in-frame clones alone and is incomplete. The table has under 15,000 clones, approximately 90% seen once; the top ten hold 25% to 35%. The sample originates from a study of preoperative IRX-2 immunotherapy in early breast cancer. Stated treatment: preoperative locoregional IRX-2 cytokine immunotherapy. Preoperative locoregional IRX-2 cytokine immunotherapy was tested in the phase Ib source study. The CDR3 covers 18 residues. The germline V gene encodes CDR1 SQVTM and CDR2 ANQGSEA. J was trimmed by 6 bases and V by 3 bases; bases with no gene match: 13.

The chain uses TRBV29-1 and TRBJ2-2; 13 bases match TRBD2. Specimen collection occurred from a patient treated with IRX-2 immunotherapy. The receptor was isolated from a human donor with breast cancer. The CDR3 loop is CSVDFGGLAGAPPGELFF. The CDR3 DNA follows: TGCAGCGTTGACTTCGGCGGACTAGCGGGGGCCCCTCCCGGGGAGCTGTTTTTT.